Shown below are 28 T cell receptor beta chains from a single sample sequenced in a study of beta chain features in type 1 diabetes. As every portion of the isolated RNA was reverse transcribed, the sequencing read expressed TCRB transcripts. TCRdb's table, derived via immunoSEQ multiplex PCR, lists solely in-frame clones and lacks some. The repertoire holds around 99,000 clones, with 30% to 50% as singletons. What was sequenced was stem cell memory CD4+ T cells from blood. The receptors were gathered from a young woman in good health.

This clone has a handful of counts. The J gene is TRBJ2-5, the V gene TRBV7-9, with TRBD2 identical over 14 bases. The CDR3 is 17 residues long. Germline V lookup: CDR1 SEHNR, CDR2 FQNEAQ (reference sequence). J was trimmed by 2 bases and V by 2 bases; bases with no gene match: 4. In DNA, the CDR3 is TGTGCCAGCAGCTTAAAGGGACTAGCGGGAGCTCAAGAGACCCAGTACTTC. Amino acid sequence: CASSLKGLAGAQETQYF.

The CDR3 nucleotides read TGTGCCTGGAGGAGGACAGCCGCCTACGAGCAGTACTTC. Translation: CAWRRTAAYEQYF. This chain connects TRBV30 to TRBJ2-7; maybe TRBD1 (6 bases). CDR1 and CDR2 (germline): GTSNPN, SVGIG (reference sequence). CDR3 length: 13 amino acids. Trimming pared 3 bases from V and 2 bases from J, leaving 11 bases between.

The chain recombines TRBV2 with TRBJ1-1; D may be TRBD1 (5 bases). CDR3 length: 17 amino acids. V was shortened by 7 bases and J by 8 bases, with 29 bases between the two germline ends. Germline-derived CDR1 and CDR2 are SNHLY and FYNNEI. CDR3 coding DNA: TGTGCCAGCAACACCCTAGTGGGGGGAGAGCGGGTGGTGGAAGCTTTCTTT. Translating it yields CASNTLVGGERVVEAFF.

The table lists this clone with a few counts. The rearrangement uses TRBV7-9 and TRBJ2-1, with 10 positions matching TRBD2. Losses at the gene ends were 5 bases for V and 2 bases for J; bases not matched to a gene: 6. The germline CDR1 and CDR2 sequences are SEHNR and FQNEAQ (reference sequence). CDR3 length: 16 residues. The CDR3 region has the DNA TGTGCCAGCAGCCAAAGCGGGAGGGGTACCTACAATGAGCAGTTCTTC. This translates into CASSQSGRGTYNEQFF.

This clone has just a few counts. The V gene is TRBV19, the J gene TRBJ2-7, with a weak D call TRBD1 (7 bases). With 3 bases removed from V and 2 bases from J, the gap between germline ends came to 14 bases. Germline CDR1 is LNHDA and CDR2 is SQIVND (reference sequence). The CDR3 covers 15 residues. CDR3 DNA sequence: TGTGCCAGTAGTATTGCGGGACAGACTGCCTACGAGCAGTACTTC. It codes for CASSIAGQTAYEQYF.

The chain combines TRBV6-5 with TRBJ1-3, with D possibly being TRBD1 (5 bases). Trimming took off 6 bases at V and 2 bases at J, with 14 bases between the two ends. There are 15 residues in the CDR3. CDR1 is MNHEY and CDR2 is SVGAGI in the germline V gene. DNA of the CDR3: TGTGCCAGCAGCCTTAACAGGAAGACTGGAAACACCATATATTTT. Amino acid sequence: CASSLNRKTGNTIYF.

To note about this clone: An end of the junction does not agree with germline; a read error may underlie this. The chain joins TRBV19 to TRBJ2-6; TRBD1 aligns across 8 bases. The CDR3 sequence is 15 residues long. CDR1 is LNHDA, CDR2 SQIVND, per germline (reference sequence). The CDR3 bases are TGTGCCAGTAGTCTCAGGGGGCCTGGGACCAACGTCCTGACTTTC. Encoded protein: CASSLRGPGTNVLTF.

CDR3 nucleotides: TGCGCCAGCAGCAAAGAGATTTATGAAAAACTGTTTTTT. Amino acid sequence: CASSKEIYEKLFF. V usage is TRBV5-1 and J usage is TRBJ1-4; no clear D gene. Germline CDR1 is SGHRS and CDR2 is YFSETQ. CDR3 length equals 13 residues. V lost 4 bases and J 6 bases, leaving 10 bases between the germline ends.

This clone was observed a handful of times. The chain has TRBV7-9 and TRBJ2-7; the match to TRBD2 covers 8 bases. Germline CDR1 is SEHNR and CDR2 is FQNEAQ (reference sequence). This CDR3 contains 15 residues. The junction had 9 bases not matched to a gene; V was cut back by 5 bases and J by 3 bases. The CDR3 loop is CASSPRTSRNYEQYF. DNA for the CDR3: TGTGCCAGCAGCCCGAGGACTAGCAGAAACTACGAGCAGTACTTC.

This chain uses TRBV9 with TRBJ2-1; TRBD2 matches at 7 bases. The ends lost 3 bases at V and 2 bases at J; junction bases unmatched: 5. Germline CDR1 reads SGDLS; CDR2 reads YYNGEE. This CDR3 comprises 15 residues. The CDR3 DNA reads TGTGCCAGCAGCGCACCTAGCGGAGCCTACAATGAGCAGTTCTTC. Amino acids: CASSAPSGAYNEQFF.

This clone was observed a few times. The chain combines TRBV20-1 with TRBJ2-7; the D is unclear. Trimming removed 7 bases at V and 3 bases at J, with 4 bases between. The CDR3 is 9 amino acids. CDR1 is DFQATT, CDR2 SNEGSKA, per germline (reference sequence). CDR3 DNA: TGCAGTGGCGGCTACGAGCAGTACTTC. This codes for CSGGYEQYF.

V is TRBV7-3 and J is TRBJ2-5; D is ambiguous. The V and J ends lost 5 bases and 4 bases respectively, with 11 bases between them. Germline V gene data show CDR1 as SGHTA and CDR2 as FQGTGA. The CDR3 consists of 13 residues. The CDR3 sequence is CASSPLSGETQYF. As DNA, the CDR3 is TGTGCCAGCAGCCCTTTGTCGGGAGAGACCCAGTACTTC.

This clone occurred a few times. The chain has TRBV7-9 and TRBJ2-7, with TRBD2 as a possible D gene (6 bases). Looked up from germline, CDR1 is SEHNR and CDR2 is FQNEAQ (reference sequence). CDR3 length: 15 amino acids. V lost 5 bases and J 1 base, leaving 15 bases between the germline ends. The DNA of the CDR3 is TGTGCCAGCAGCAACCCCCGCGGGGCGTCCTACGAGCAGTACTTC. It yields the protein CASSNPRGASYEQYF.

This sequence joins TRBV5-4 and TRBJ2-7; 12 nucleotides align to TRBD2. The CDR3 loop spans 16 amino acids. Germline V lookup: CDR1 SGHNT, CDR2 YYREEE (reference sequence). V trimming: 4 bases; J trimming: 2 bases; junction bases outside the gene matches: 7. The CDR3 sequence is CASSRRLAGVAYEQYF. The CDR3 nucleotides read TGTGCCAGCAGCCGCAGACTAGCGGGAGTGGCCTACGAGCAGTACTTC.

The chain joins TRBV12-5 to TRBJ2-1, with 8 bases identical to TRBD2. J was trimmed by 7 bases and V by 6 bases; bases with no gene match: 8. Germline V gives CDR1 LGHNT, CDR2 FRNRAP. The CDR3 extends over 14 amino acids. The CDR3 region has the DNA TGTGCTAGTGGAAGGACTAGCCCGACTAATGAGCAGTTCTTC. Translating gives CASGRTSPTNEQFF.

The chain uses TRBV11-1 and TRBJ2-5; 14 nucleotides agree with TRBD2. CDR3 length equals 16 residues. Germline V CDR1 and CDR2: SGHAT, FQDESV (reference sequence). The V segment lost 4 bases and the J segment 4 bases; nucleotides outside the gene matches: 5. CDR3 nucleotide sequence: TGTGCCAGCAGCTCCGGACTAGCGGGAGGTGTAGAGACCCAGTACTTC. Protein sequence: CASSSGLAGGVETQYF. The full variable domain, in which reference TRBV11-1 and TRBJ2-5 provide the parts outside the CDR3, is EAEVAQSPRYKITEKSQAVAFWCDPISGHATLYWYRQILGQGPELLVQFQDESVVDDSQLPKDRFSAERLKGVDSTLKIQPAELGDSAMYLCASSSGLAGGVETQYFGPGTRLLVL.

This chain joins TRBV2 and TRBJ2-1, with TRBD1 as a possible D gene (6 bases). This CDR3 comprises 13 residues. V lost 7 bases to trimming and J lost 7 bases, with 14 bases between them. CDR1 is SNHLY and CDR2 is FYNNEI in the germline V gene. CDR3 amino acids: CASMIQGWNEQFF. CDR3 nucleotide sequence: TGTGCCAGCATGATACAGGGATGGAATGAGCAGTTCTTC.

V gene TRBV5-6 combines with J gene TRBJ1-4; 7 nucleotides align to TRBD1. CDR1 and CDR2 from the germline V gene are SGHDT and YYEEEE. V gave up 4 bases and J gave up 7 bases; unmatched junction bases: 13. There are 16 residues in the CDR3. The CDR3 bases are TGTGCCAGCAGCCCGGAAGGGACAGAGAGGGGTGAAAAACTGTTTTTT. The encoded protein is CASSPEGTERGEKLFF.

The chain uses TRBV4-2 and TRBJ2-2, with a tentative D call TRBD1 (5 bases). V gave up 0 bases and J gave up 5 bases, with 10 bases separating them. CDR3 length: 15 amino acids. Germline V gene lookup returns CDR1 LGHNA and CDR2 YNFKEQ. In DNA, the CDR3 is TGTGCCAGCAGCCAAGATCTGGGGCGAACCGGGGAGCTGTTTTTT. Translation: CASSQDLGRTGELFF.

The chain recombines TRBV6-5 with TRBJ2-7; the match to TRBD2 covers 7 bases. V lost 5 bases, J lost 2 bases, and 9 bases stayed unmatched. Germline V CDR1 and CDR2: MNHEY, SVGAGI. The CDR3 covers 15 residues. The CDR3, as DNA: TGTGCCAGCAGTCAGTGGGGGGGAGCTGCCTACGAGCAGTACTTC. Residues: CASSQWGGAAYEQYF.

This chain uses TRBV7-2 with TRBJ2-3; TRBD1 is a possible D gene (6 bases). This CDR3 contains 16 residues. The V and J ends lost 5 bases and 7 bases respectively, with 22 bases between them. The germline V gene has CDR1 SGHTA and CDR2 FQGNSA. CDR3 nucleotide sequence: TGTGCCAGCAGCGCATCTCCAGGGGTCCCGGTGTATACGCAGTATTTT. Protein sequence: CASSASPGVPVYTQYF.

This clone was counted between two and nine times. This chain uses TRBV7-2 with TRBJ1-5, with D possibly TRBD1 on 6 matching bases. The V and J ends lost 5 bases and 4 bases respectively, with 12 bases between them. This CDR3 contains 14 residues. Per the germline V gene, CDR1 is SGHTA and CDR2 is FQGNSA. CDR3 nucleotide sequence: TGTGCCAGCAGCCATAAACAGGGAAATCAGCCCCAGCATTTT. It encodes CASSHKQGNQPQHF.

J is TRBJ1-1 and V is TRBV18; D is possibly TRBD1 (5 bases). This CDR3 spans 14 amino acids. Germline loops: CDR1 KGHSH, CDR2 LQKENI. Trimming pared 3 bases from V and 1 base from J, leaving 9 bases between. The DNA of the CDR3 is TGTGCCAGCTCACCGTCGACAGCGAACACTGAAGCTTTCTTT. Translated, it gives CASSPSTANTEAFF.

This chain connects TRBV6-5 to TRBJ1-5; D unresolved. V was pared by 5 bases and J by 2 bases, with 10 bases between. The CDR3 spans 14 residues. Germline assignment: CDR1 MNHEY and CDR2 SVGAGI. The CDR3 reads CASSEAYGNQPQHF. DNA of the CDR3: TGTGCCAGCAGTGAGGCTTATGGCAATCAGCCCCAGCATTTT.

This clone has only a few counts. The chain couples TRBV7-9 to TRBJ2-1, with no clear D. The CDR3 consists of 15 residues. Germline V CDR1 and CDR2: SEHNR, FQNEAQ (reference sequence). V was cut by 5 bases and J by 3 bases, with 14 bases left in between. For the CDR3, the DNA is TGTGCCAGCAGCCCGGGTGGAAACCGCTACAATGAGCAGTTCTTC. Residues: CASSPGGNRYNEQFF. Variable domain in full (rest from reference TRBV7-9 and TRBJ2-1): DTGVSQNPRHKITKRGQNVTFRCDPISEHNRLYWYRQTLGQGPEFLTYFQNEAQLEKSRLLSDRFSAERPKGSFSTLEIQRTEQGDSAMYLCASSPGGNRYNEQFFGPGTRLTVL.

This chain joins TRBV30 and TRBJ2-1; D is possibly TRBD2 (6 bases). The ends were cut back, 2 bases at V and 8 bases at J, with 16 bases in the middle. CDR1 and CDR2 (germline): GTSNPN, SVGIG (reference sequence). The CDR3 has 14 residues. The CDR3 nucleotides are TGTGCCTGGAGTAGAGGAGGAGGGATCCATGAGCAGTTCTTC. This gives the protein CAWSRGGGIHEQFF. The full variable domain, rest sourced from reference TRBV30 and TRBJ2-1, is SQTIHQWPATLVQPVGSPLSLECTVEGTSNPNLYWYRQAAGRGLQLLFYSVGIGQISSEVPQNLSASRPQDRQFILSSKKLLLSDSGFYLCAWSRGGGIHEQFFGPGTRLTVL.

This rearrangement joins TRBV5-4 to TRBJ2-5; D possibly corresponds to TRBD2 (5 bases). The length of the CDR3 is 14 residues. V was trimmed by 2 bases and J by 3 bases, leaving 11 bases between them. Germline lookup yields CDR1 SGHNT and CDR2 YYREEE (reference sequence). This CDR3 is CASSFPRRKETQYF. The CDR3 DNA is TGTGCCAGCAGCTTCCCACGGAGGAAAGAGACCCAGTACTTC. Drawing the rest from reference TRBV5-4 and TRBJ2-5, the complete variable domain is ETGVTQSPTHLIKTRGQQVTLRCSSQSGHNTVSWYQQALGQGPQFIFQYYREEENGRGNFPPRFSGLQFPNYSSELNVNALELDDSALYLCASSFPRRKETQYFGPGTRLLVL.

This rearrangement joins TRBV7-9 to TRBJ1-1; D gene uncertain. Germline assignment: CDR1 SEHNR and CDR2 FQNEAQ (reference sequence). This CDR3 contains 13 residues. The V end lost 8 bases, the J end lost 4 bases, and 14 bases lay between the germline ends. CDR3 DNA sequence: TGTGCCAGCCAGGTACAGATTAGCACTGAAGCTTTCTTT. As protein: CASQVQISTEAFF.